One sample yielded the 32 T cell receptor beta chains listed below, sequenced in a study of OX40 agonist ivuxolimab in advanced cancers. Profiled with immunoSEQ multiplex PCR; TCRdb holds only in-frame clones, not every one. The data hold roughly 61,000 clones, with 90% to 95% observed a single time. This specimen was CD4+ or CD8+ T cells sorted from blood, taken in a trial of the OX40 agonist ivuxolimab. These receptors were obtained from an adult with an advanced solid tumor such as melanoma, head and neck, liver or kidney cancer.

V and J are TRBV2 and TRBJ1-1; perhaps TRBD1 as D (6 bases). This CDR3 region has 16 residues. V lost 0 bases and J lost 5, with 16 bases in between. From germline, CDR1 is SNHLY and CDR2 FYNNEI. The CDR3 DNA follows: TGTGCCAGCAGTGAAGCCCCCCCACAGGGATGGACTGAAGCTTTCTTT. This codes for CASSEAPPQGWTEAFF. The full variable domain, in which reference TRBV2 and TRBJ1-1 provide the parts outside the CDR3, is EPEVTQTPSHQVTQMGQEVILRCVPISNHLYFYWYRQILGQKVEFLVSFYNNEISEKSEIFDDQFSVERPDGSNFTLKIRSTKLEDSAMYFCASSEAPPQGWTEAFFGQGTRLTVV.

The rearrangement links TRBV28 to TRBJ2-7; D not certain. CDR1 MDHEN and CDR2 SYDVKM come from the germline V gene. The CDR3 is 11 residues long. Trimming took 3 bases from V and 6 from J, leaving 6 bases between them. This CDR3 reads CASSFNLEQYF. DNA for the CDR3: TGTGCCAGCAGTTTTAATCTCGAGCAGTACTTC.

The CDR3 loop reads CASSRTLDQPQHF. The CDR3 DNA reads TGTGCCAGCAGTCGGACGTTAGATCAGCCCCAGCATTTT. The genes are TRBV2 and TRBJ1-5; D unclear. This CDR3 has 13 residues. The V gene's germline CDR1 is SNHLY and CDR2 FYNNEI. The germline V and J ends were trimmed by 5 bases and 5 bases, with 10 bases remaining between them.

V gene TRBV27 combines with J gene TRBJ2-1, with D uncertain. Germline CDR1 MNHEY, CDR2 SMNVEV (reference sequence). V was shortened by 0 bases and J by 8 bases, with 17 bases between the two germline ends. The CDR3 loop spans 16 amino acids. The CDR3 DNA reads as TGTGCCAGCAGTTTATCGAGCAGTGGCCTTCGGTATGAGCAGTTCTTC. Translated, it gives CASSLSSSGLRYEQFF.

V is TRBV7-6 and J is TRBJ2-7; 12 bases align to TRBD2. The CDR3 has 15 residues. After removal of 4 bases from V and 6 bases from J, the junction contained 7 bases not matched to a gene. The germline CDR1 and CDR2 sequences are SGHVS and FNYEAQ. CDR3 bases: TGTGCCAGCAGCTCTAGCGGGGGGGGAACTAGCGAGCAGTACTTC. It specifies CASSSSGGGTSEQYF.

The rearrangement links TRBV27 to TRBJ1-1; weak D call: TRBD1 (5 bases). The V end lost 7 bases, the J end lost 4 bases, and 10 bases lay between the germline ends. CDR1 MNHEY and CDR2 SMNVEV come from the germline V gene (reference sequence). This CDR3 is built from 12 residues. The DNA of the CDR3 is TGTGCCAGCAAGGTTGGGGGCACTGAAGCTTTCTTT. Translation gives CASKVGGTEAFF.

The rearrangement links TRBV7-6 to TRBJ2-1, with D unresolved. Germline V lookup: CDR1 SGHVS, CDR2 FNYEAQ. Trimming removed 5 bases from V and 4 bases from J, with 6 bases in between. This CDR3 comprises 12 residues. CDR3 sequence (DNA): TGTGCCAGCAGCCCCCAATACAATGAGCAGTTCTTC. This codes for CASSPQYNEQFF.

The chain joins TRBV5-4 to TRBJ1-2; a weak D match, TRBD1 (6 bases). The V and J ends lost 3 bases and 8 bases respectively, with 17 bases between them. CDR1 and CDR2 from the germline V gene are SGHNT and YYREEE (reference sequence). The length of the CDR3 is 14 residues. The CDR3 DNA is TGTGCCAGCAGCTCGGGACAATCCTTCTGGGGCTACACCTTC. It codes for CASSSGQSFWGYTF.

This clone was counted a single time. This chain joins TRBV6-6 and TRBJ1-1, with D tentatively TRBD1 (5 bases). The germline V and J ends were trimmed by 11 bases and 1 base, with 14 bases remaining between them. Germline values: CDR1 MNHNY, CDR2 SVGAGI (reference sequence). The CDR3 has 13 amino acids. The CDR3 DNA reads as TGTGCCGCGGGACCTTCACCGAACACTGAAGCTTTCTTT. It codes for CAAGPSPNTEAFF.

This sequence joins TRBV11-2 and TRBJ1-1; D ambiguous. The CDR3 extends over 15 amino acids. The germline V gene has CDR1 SGHAT and CDR2 FQNNGV. Trimming left V 5 bases short and J 9 bases short, with 22 bases between. The CDR3 is CASSTRETVTLKAFF. The CDR3 DNA reads as TGTGCCAGCAGCACCCGGGAGACGGTAACACTGAAAGCTTTCTTT.

V is TRBV16 and J is TRBJ2-7; D is perhaps TRBD1 (5 bases). Germline CDR1 is KGHSY and CDR2 is FQNENV. The CDR3 is 14 amino acids. The germline V and J ends were trimmed by 6 bases and 2 bases, with 14 bases remaining between them. The CDR3 coding sequence is TGTGCCAGCAGTCCTCCAGCAGGGACCTACGAGCAGTACTTC. It is translated as CASSPPAGTYEQYF. The full variable domain, its missing parts supplied by reference TRBV16 and TRBJ2-7, is GEEVAQTPKHLVRGEGQKAKLYCAPIKGHSYVFWYQQVLKNEFKFLISFQNENVFDETGMPKERFSAKCLPNSPCSLEIQATKLEDSAVYFCASSPPAGTYEQYFGPGTRLTVT.

The chain couples TRBV28 to TRBJ1-1, with D hard to call. The CDR3 runs to 14 residues. The germline V gene has CDR1 MDHEN and CDR2 SYDVKM. Trimming took off 5 bases at V and 0 bases at J, with 10 bases between the two ends. For the CDR3, the DNA is TGTGCCAGCAGTCCCATAGGAGTGAACACTGAAGCTTTCTTT. Translated, it gives CASSPIGVNTEAFF.

This chain connects TRBV11-2 to TRBJ2-7; 7 nucleotides agree with TRBD1. Germline loops: CDR1 SGHAT, CDR2 FQNNGV. After removal of 2 bases from V and 3 bases from J, the junction contained 4 bases not matched to a gene. This CDR3 comprises 14 residues. The CDR3 reads CASSLRTGDYEQYF. The CDR3 DNA reads TGTGCCAGCAGCTTAAGGACAGGCGACTACGAGCAGTACTTC.

On this clone: Lacking the conserved final phenylalanine or tryptophan, this CDR3 likely reflects a read error. It is unclear where the CDR3 begins or ends on the DNA, so no DNA is shown, and the CDR3 is as TCRdb lists it. The V call is TRBV5-5, the J call TRBJ2-6. Counting both end residues, the CDR3 totals 11 amino acids. Germline V gives CDR1 SGHKS, CDR2 YYEKEE (reference sequence). CDR3 amino acids: CASSVGTPEEP.

This chain joins TRBV29-1 and TRBJ2-7, with 8 bases fitting TRBD1. The V segment lost 4 bases and the J segment 4 bases; nucleotides outside the gene matches: 9. The CDR3 extends over 14 amino acids. Germline CDR1 SQVTM, CDR2 ANQGSEA. The CDR3 bases are TGCAGCGTTGGTCTTCGGGACAGGAATTACGAGCAGTACTTC. Translated: CSVGLRDRNYEQYF.

The rearrangement links TRBV10-3 to TRBJ2-5; a weak D match, TRBD1 (5 bases). Germline V gene data show CDR1 as ENHRY and CDR2 as SYGVKD. The CDR3 has 15 amino acids. V was clipped by 2 bases and J by 4 bases, with 14 bases between them. CDR3 nucleotides: TGTGCCATCAGTGAGCCAGCAGGGTTAGGAGAGACCCAGTACTTC. Translating gives CAISEPAGLGETQYF.

The CDR3 sequence: CASSFLPGANVLTF. The CDR3 coding sequence is TGTGCCAGCAGCTTCCTACCTGGGGCCAACGTCCTGACTTTC. This sequence joins TRBV7-6 and TRBJ2-6, with no clear D. CDR3 length equals 14 residues. Trimming took off 3 bases at V and 2 bases at J, with 5 bases between the two ends. The germline gives CDR1 SGHVS, CDR2 FNYEAQ.

This clone showed up just once. This chain links TRBV6-1 with TRBJ1-1, with 9 bases aligning to TRBD1. The germline CDR1 and CDR2 sequences are MNHNS and SASEGT. This CDR3 has 9 residues. With V trimmed by 8 bases and J by 11 bases, 0 bases remained unmatched. CDR3 sequence: CASGTGAFF. CDR3 DNA: TGTGCCAGCGGGACAGGGGCTTTCTTT.

The V and J genes are TRBV19 and TRBJ2-7; 9 bases map to TRBD1. This CDR3 is 15 amino acids long. The germline CDR1 and CDR2 sequences are LNHDA and SQIVND (reference sequence). The V gene end was trimmed by 1 base and the J gene end by 3 bases; junction bases not matched to a gene: 4. DNA for the CDR3: TGTGCCAGTAGTATAGTGGGGACAGGGAACTACGAGCAGTACTTC. Translation: CASSIVGTGNYEQYF.

As regards this clone: The junction shows a germline mismatch at one end, possibly a read error. The genes are TRBV4-1 and TRBJ2-7, with a weak D call TRBD1 (5 bases). CDR3 length equals 15 residues. Germline CDR1 is MGHRA and CDR2 is YSYEKL. CDR3: CASSQEMTQGYEQYF. For the CDR3, the DNA is TGTGCCAGCAGCCAAGAGATGACCCAGGGATACGAGCAGTACTTC.

The rearrangement joins TRBV27 to TRBJ1-1; 7 nucleotides match TRBD1. After removal of 2 bases from V and 5 bases from J, the junction contained 11 bases not matched to a gene. Germline V CDR1 and CDR2: MNHEY, SMNVEV (reference sequence). The CDR3 loop spans 16 amino acids. DNA for the CDR3: TGTGCCAGCAGTTTAATAGGGTTTACAGGGGCTACTGAAGCTTTCTTT. Protein product: CASSLIGFTGATEAFF.

The J gene is TRBJ1-1, the V gene TRBV10-2; TRBD1 is a possible D gene (6 bases). The ends were cut back, 10 bases at V and 7 bases at J, with 10 bases in the middle. Germline V gives CDR1 WSHSY, CDR2 SAAADI. The CDR3 is 10 amino acids. The CDR3 spells CATRQDEAFF. The CDR3, as DNA: TGCGCCACGAGACAGGATGAAGCTTTCTTT.

The genes are TRBV27 and TRBJ1-5; no firm D call. This CDR3 is 15 amino acids long. V was cut by 6 bases and J by 0 bases, with 12 bases left in between. Germline V gene lookup returns CDR1 MNHEY and CDR2 SMNVEV (reference sequence). The CDR3 sequence: CASSLLGISNQPQHF. The DNA of the CDR3 is TGTGCCAGCAGCCTCCTCGGAATTAGCAATCAGCCCCAGCATTTT.

The CDR3 DNA follows: TGTGCCAGCAGTTTGGGGGACAATCAGCCCCAGCATTTT. It yields the protein CASSLGDNQPQHF. The genes are TRBV27 and TRBJ1-5; maybe TRBD1 (5 bases). CDR3 length: 13 residues. The germline CDR1 and CDR2 sequences are MNHEY and SMNVEV (reference sequence). V gave up 3 bases and J gave up 3 bases, with 6 bases separating them.

This sequence joins TRBV25-1 and TRBJ1-2, with D possibly TRBD1 on 5 matching bases. CDR3 length: 11 residues. The germline CDR1 and CDR2 sequences are MGHDK and SYGVNS. Trimming cost V 5 bases and J 8 bases, with 9 bases left between them. CDR3 DNA: TGTGCCAGCAGTCTAGGGGAAGGCTACACCTTC. Protein product: CASSLGEGYTF.

J is TRBJ2-1 and V is TRBV9; a weak D match, TRBD2 (5 bases). Trimming left V 3 bases short and J 0 bases short, with 10 bases between. The CDR3 runs 15 residues. The V gene's germline CDR1 is SGDLS and CDR2 YYNGEE. CDR3 coding DNA: TGTGCCAGCAGCGGAGCGGCAAGCTCCTACAATGAGCAGTTCTTC. As protein: CASSGAASSYNEQFF. The variable domain in full, completed from reference TRBV9 and TRBJ2-1, reads DSGVTQTPKHLITATGQRVTLRCSPRSGDLSVYWYQQSLDQGLQFLIQYYNGEERAKGNILERFSAQQFPDLHSELNLSSLELGDSALYFCASSGAASSYNEQFFGPGTRLTVL.

This chain joins TRBV14 and TRBJ2-2; D tentatively fits TRBD1 or TRBD2 (8 bases each). V gave up 4 bases and J gave up 4 bases, with 28 bases separating them. This CDR3 comprises 20 residues. CDR1 and CDR2 (germline): SGHDN, FVKESK. As DNA, the CDR3 is TGTGCCAGCAGCCCCCCCCGGGAGGGCAGGGGGCGGTCCTTCACCGGGGAGCTGTTTTTT. Translation: CASSPPREGRGRSFTGELFF.

The chain couples TRBV6-5 to TRBJ2-5; D gene uncertain. V was shortened by 11 bases and J by 2 bases, with 15 bases between the two germline ends. The germline CDR1 and CDR2 sequences are MNHEY and SVGAGI. The CDR3 sequence is 13 residues long. The CDR3 nucleotides are TGTGCCGTCCGAACAACAGTACAAGAGACCCAGTACTTC. The encoded protein is CAVRTTVQETQYF.

The chain links TRBV15 to TRBJ1-3, with no clear D. Looked up from germline, CDR1 is LNHNV and CDR2 is YYDKDF (reference sequence). CDR3 length equals 17 residues. V was shortened by 3 bases and J by 0 bases, with 15 bases between the two germline ends. The CDR3 is CATSSSLGYISGNTIYF. The CDR3 nucleotides read TGTGCCACCAGCAGCAGTTTGGGGTACATCTCTGGAAACACCATATATTTT.

The V call is TRBV9, the J call TRBJ1-2, with no clear D. V lost 3 bases and J 3 bases, leaving 9 bases between the germline ends. From germline, CDR1 is SGDLS and CDR2 YYNGEE. The CDR3 is 13 amino acids. In DNA, the CDR3 is TGTGCCAGCAGCGCCGGAGGAGACTATGGCTACACCTTC. Translating gives CASSAGGDYGYTF.

This clone was recorded only once. V usage is TRBV5-6 and J usage is TRBJ2-2, with 7 nucleotides matching TRBD1. The CDR3 consists of 17 residues. Trimming at V came to 0 bases and at J to 3 bases, leaving 8 bases not matched to a gene. Germline values: CDR1 SGHDT, CDR2 YYEEEE. DNA for the CDR3: TGTGCCAGCAGCTTGGCCACAGGGGCAAGGGACACCGGGGAGCTGTTTTTT. This translates into CASSLATGARDTGELFF. Looking up the rest from reference TRBV5-6 and TRBJ2-2 gives the full variable domain: DAGVTQSPTHLIKTRGQQVTLRCSPKSGHDTVSWYQQALGQGPQFIFQYYEEEERQRGNFPDRFSGHQFPNYSSELNVNALLLGDSALYLCASSLATGARDTGELFFGEGSRLTVL.

The J gene is TRBJ1-2, the V gene TRBV20-1; possible D gene TRBD1, 6 bases. Germline values: CDR1 DFQATT, CDR2 SNEGSKA (reference sequence). This CDR3 has 11 amino acids. V was cut by 6 bases and J by 7 bases, with 12 bases left in between. CDR3 in DNA: TGCAGTGCCCTAAAAGGGGGTGGCTACACCTTC. Translating it yields CSALKGGGYTF.